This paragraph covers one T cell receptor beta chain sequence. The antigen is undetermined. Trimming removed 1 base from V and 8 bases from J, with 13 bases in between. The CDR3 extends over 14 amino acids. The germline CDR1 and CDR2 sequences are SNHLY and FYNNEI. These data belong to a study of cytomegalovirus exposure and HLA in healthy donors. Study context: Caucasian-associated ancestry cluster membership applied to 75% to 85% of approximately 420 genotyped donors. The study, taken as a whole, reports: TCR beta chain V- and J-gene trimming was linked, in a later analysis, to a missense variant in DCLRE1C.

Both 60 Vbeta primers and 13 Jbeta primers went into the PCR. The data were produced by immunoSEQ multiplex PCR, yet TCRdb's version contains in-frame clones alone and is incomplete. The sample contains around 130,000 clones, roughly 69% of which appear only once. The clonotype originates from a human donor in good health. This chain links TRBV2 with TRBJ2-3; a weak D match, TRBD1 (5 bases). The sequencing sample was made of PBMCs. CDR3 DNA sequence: TGTGCCAGCAGTGAAGGGCAGGGTTGGGGTACGCAGTATTTT. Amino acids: CASSEGQGWGTQYF.